These 18 T cell receptor beta chains were sequenced from one sample in a study of blood T cells in healthy people across ages. Combining a sample-barcoded 5' primer with a J-beta primer mix, a second PCR ran for 7 to 11 cycles. TCRdb redid the calling of the 5' RACE reads with MiXCR, one entry per CDR3 protein. Altogether about 970,000 distinct CDR3 sequences are present, roughly half being singletons, with the ten largest covering about 22%. What was sequenced was blood. These receptors came from a woman in her sixties in good health.

The chain combines TRBV4-2 with TRBJ2-3, with 7 bases matching TRBD2. Germline V gene sequence: CDR1 LGHNA, CDR2 YNFKEQ. The V segment lost 4 bases and the J segment 2 bases; nucleotides outside the gene matches: 12. This CDR3 is 17 amino acids long. CDR3 DNA: TGTGCCAGCAGCCCGAACCTTAAGCGGGGTGACACAGATACGCAGTATTTT. Its protein is CASSPNLKRGDTDTQYF.

J is TRBJ2-1 and V is TRBV3-1, with D tentatively TRBD2 (6 bases). Per germline, CDR1 LGHDT and CDR2 YNNKEL (reference sequence). The V and J ends lost 9 bases and 9 bases respectively, with 27 bases between them. The CDR3 extends over 16 amino acids. The CDR3 bases are TGTGCCAGTAGGCCCCGACTCGGGGGATCAGAAAGTGAGCAGTTCTTC. This codes for CASRPRLGGSESEQFF.

This clonotype was found a few times. V gene TRBV5-1 combines with J gene TRBJ2-5; TRBD1 is a possible D gene (6 bases). CDR1 SGHRS and CDR2 YFSETQ come from the germline V gene. There are 14 residues in the CDR3. V was shortened by 3 bases and J by 1 base, with 10 bases between the two germline ends. The CDR3 DNA reads TGCGCCAGCAGCTGGACAGCGATCCAAGAGACCCAGTACTTC. It translates to CASSWTAIQETQYF.

The genes are TRBV20-1 and TRBJ2-4; TRBD1 matches at 9 bases. Near its end, the DNA agrees better with TRBJ2-7, so the J call may be wrong. Germline V gene lookup returns CDR1 DFQATT and CDR2 SNEGSKA (reference sequence). CDR3 length equals 17 residues. CDR3 nucleotide sequence: TGCAGTGCTCTCCTTACCGGGACAGGGATCTCCGGGGGCGAGCAGTACTTC. As protein: CSALLTGTGISGGEQYF.

This chain connects TRBV7-9 to TRBJ2-1; TRBD2 matches at 9 bases. The germline V gene encodes CDR1 SEHNR and CDR2 FQNEAQ (reference sequence). This CDR3 comprises 16 residues. The V segment lost 1 base and the J segment 8 bases; nucleotides outside the gene matches: 9. The CDR3 spells CASSLVLAGVMHEQFF. DNA of the CDR3: TGTGCCAGCAGCTTAGTTTTAGCGGGAGTCATGCATGAGCAGTTCTTC.

The V gene is TRBV10-3, the J gene TRBJ2-7; D gene unclear. The CDR3 loop spans 14 amino acids. Germline CDR1 and CDR2: ENHRY and SYGVKD. V was clipped by 10 bases and J by 3 bases, with 19 bases between them. The CDR3 DNA reads as TGTGCCACGGAAAACCCGAACTGGAACTACGAGCAGTACTTC. It translates to CATENPNWNYEQYF.

This clonotype was picked up a small number of times. The chain employs TRBV5-1 and TRBJ2-3; 8 bases align to TRBD1. The junction had 13 bases not matched to a gene; V was cut back by 4 bases and J by 6 bases. CDR3 size: 16 residues. Germline CDR1 reads SGHRS; CDR2 reads YFSETQ. The chain's CDR3 is CASSPGTGPLGDTQYF. The CDR3 coding sequence is TGCGCCAGCAGCCCAGGGACAGGCCCGTTGGGGGATACGCAGTATTTT.

This clonotype appeared a few times. The chain couples TRBV28 to TRBJ1-5; D unresolved. The CDR3 is 18 residues long. The V end was cut by 1 base, the J end by 0 bases, with 16 bases between. Germline V gene sequence: CDR1 MDHEN, CDR2 SYDVKM. The CDR3 spells CASSLFGRSYHSNQPQHF. CDR3 DNA sequence: TGTGCCAGCAGTTTATTTGGCAGGTCGTACCATAGCAATCAGCCCCAGCATTTT.

This clonotype was counted only a few times. The chain carries TRBV6-2 or TRBV6-3 and TRBJ2-5; 10 bases line up with TRBD1. Trimming cost V 4 bases and J 4 bases; bases outside gene matches: 6. The CDR3 covers 15 residues. Germline V CDR1 and CDR2: MNHEY, SVGEGT. This chain's CDR3 is CASSSSGTGVETQYF. As DNA, the CDR3 is TGTGCCAGCAGTTCCTCCGGGACAGGGGTAGAGACCCAGTACTTC.

The chain links TRBV6-6 to TRBJ1-2; TRBD1 might be the D (5 bases). In germline, CDR1 is MNHNY, CDR2 SVGAGI (reference sequence). The V gene lost 5 bases and the J gene lost 4 bases, with 23 bases spanning the gap. The CDR3 is made up of 17 amino acids. The CDR3 DNA is TGTGCCAGCAGTCAACGCGGCAGGGACGGTATTGTCTATGGCTACACCTTC. Protein: CASSQRGRDGIVYGYTF.

V and J are TRBV4-3 and TRBJ2-1; 8 bases line up with TRBD1. Trimming cost V 0 bases and J 9 bases; bases outside gene matches: 10. This CDR3 has 16 residues. The germline gives CDR1 LGHNA, CDR2 YSLEER. CDR3 region: CASSQDPGQGGGEQFF. CDR3 DNA: TGCGCCAGCAGCCAAGATCCAGGACAGGGAGGCGGTGAGCAGTTCTTC.

The V gene is TRBV25-1, the J gene TRBJ1-1; the D is unclear. Germline-derived CDR1 and CDR2 are MGHDK and SYGVNS. CDR3 length equals 13 residues. Trimming pared 7 bases from V and 4 bases from J, leaving 13 bases between. The CDR3 sequence is CASILEGTTEAFF. The CDR3, as DNA: TGTGCCAGCATTCTGGAGGGAACCACTGAAGCTTTCTTT. Using reference TRBV25-1 and TRBJ1-1 for the parts outside the CDR3, the full variable domain is EADIYQTPRYLVIGTGKKITLECSQTMGHDKMYWYQQDPGMELHLIHYSYGVNSTEKGDLSSESTVSRIRTEHFPLTLESARPSHTSQYLCASILEGTTEAFFGQGTRLTVV.

This chain joins TRBV5-1 and TRBJ2-7; D is uncertain. This CDR3 contains 15 residues. Germline V gives CDR1 SGHRS, CDR2 YFSETQ. V was pared by 2 bases and J by 2 bases, with 14 bases between. The CDR3 coding sequence is TGCGCCAGCAGCTTATCGGACCTATCGACCTACGAGCAGTACTTC. Protein: CASSLSDLSTYEQYF.

The gene calls are TRBV15 and TRBJ2-3; 10 bases fit TRBD2. This CDR3 contains 17 residues. With 0 bases clipped from V and 7 bases from J, the junction kept 10 bases outside the gene matches. Germline V gene sequence: CDR1 LNHNV, CDR2 YYDKDF (reference sequence). This CDR3 reads CATSRDRASGSLHTQYF. CDR3 in DNA: TGTGCCACCAGCAGAGATCGGGCTAGCGGGAGTCTCCATACGCAGTATTTT.

The rearrangement joins TRBV29-1 to TRBJ1-2; D unresolved. Germline V gene data show CDR1 as SQVTM and CDR2 as ANQGSEA. The CDR3 is 12 residues long. The V end was cut by 6 bases, the J end by 3 bases, with 11 bases between. DNA for the CDR3: TGCAGCGTCCGGAACAGTTACTATGGCTACACCTTC. It yields the protein CSVRNSYYGYTF.

V is TRBV4-1 and J is TRBJ2-2; 13 nucleotides agree with TRBD2. Germline-derived CDR1 and CDR2 are MGHRA and YSYEKL. The junction had 12 bases not matched to a gene; V was cut back by 7 bases and J by 7 bases. This CDR3 is built from 17 residues. In DNA, the CDR3 is TGCGCCAGCACCGAAATACGGACTAGCGGGAGAGGCGGGGAGCTGTTTTTT. It translates to CASTEIRTSGRGGELFF.

This clonotype was seen only a few times. J is TRBJ2-7 and V is TRBV3-1, with D possibly called TRBD1 or TRBD2 (6 bases each). The V end lost 5 bases, the J end lost 5 bases, and 16 bases lay between the germline ends. Germline loops: CDR1 LGHDT, CDR2 YNNKEL (reference sequence). CDR3 size: 14 residues. CDR3 DNA sequence: TGTGCCAGCAGCTCCATGGGGGGCTGGAACGAGCAGTACTTC. It codes for CASSSMGGWNEQYF.

The V call is TRBV6-1, the J call TRBJ2-5; D remains unclear. This CDR3 region has 13 residues. Germline values: CDR1 MNHNS, CDR2 SASEGT. The V end lost 7 bases, the J end lost 5 bases, and 14 bases lay between the germline ends. The CDR3 DNA reads as TGTGCCAGCACGGGTTCTGGGGTTGAGACCCAGTACTTC. The encoded protein is CASTGSGVETQYF.